This T cell receptor beta chain appears in the sequencing data of a study of cytomegalovirus exposure and HLA in healthy donors. V trimming: 6 bases; J trimming: 4 bases; junction bases outside the gene matches: 7. Germline-derived CDR1 and CDR2 are SEHNR and FQNEAQ (reference sequence). CDR3 length: 15 residues. PCR involved 60 Vbeta and 13 Jbeta primers. Measured with immunoSEQ multiplex PCR; TCRdb has only the in-frame clones, and not every one. Its listing shows around 140,000 clones. V usage is TRBV7-9 and J usage is TRBJ2-3, with 10 nucleotides matching TRBD2. The specimen sequenced was PBMCs. The origin of this receptor is a woman aged 40-49 years in good health and CMV-seronegative. The CDR3 is CASSFSGGAADTQYF. In nucleotides, the CDR3 is TGTGCCAGCAGTTTCAGCGGGGGGGCCGCAGATACGCAGTATTTT.